Following are 17 T cell receptor beta chains from one sample sequenced in a study of blood T cell repertoires in COVID-19. Data came from immunoSEQ multiplex PCR; TCRdb stores just in-frame clones and leaves some out. The data show hundreds of thousands of clones, over 75% seen once. The sequenced sample was peripheral blood. Every receptor here comes from a woman aged 25-40 years with acute or convalescent COVID-19.

This sequence joins TRBV6-5 and TRBJ1-1; 8 bases map to TRBD1. With V trimmed by 8 bases and J by 5 bases, 10 bases remained unmatched. This CDR3 has 14 residues. The germline gives CDR1 MNHEY, CDR2 SVGAGI. This CDR3 reads CASFRGPLETEAFF. The CDR3, as DNA: TGTGCCAGCTTCAGGGGGCCTTTGGAAACTGAAGCTTTCTTT.

V is TRBV9 and J is TRBJ1-1; 7 positions match TRBD1. The trim removed 1 base at V and 4 bases at J, leaving 4 bases unmatched. The CDR3 contains 14 residues. Germline assignment: CDR1 SGDLS and CDR2 YYNGEE. The chain's CDR3 is CASSVYQGGTEAFF. CDR3 DNA: TGTGCCAGCAGCGTATATCAGGGGGGCACTGAAGCTTTCTTT.

The V gene is TRBV6-4, the J gene TRBJ1-2, with 8 bases fitting TRBD1. The CDR3 has 15 residues. Germline V gives CDR1 MRHNA, CDR2 SNTAGT. V gave up 2 bases and J gave up 5 bases; unmatched junction bases: 7. CDR3 nucleotide sequence: TGTGCCAGCAGTGACGCCGGACAGGGAGGATATGGCTACACCTTC. Its protein product is CASSDAGQGGYGYTF.

In its sample, this clone was seen once. The chain couples TRBV9 to TRBJ2-7, with D maybe TRBD1 (5 bases). This CDR3 region has 14 residues. V lost 3 bases and J lost 5, with 15 bases in between. Germline lookup yields CDR1 SGDLS and CDR2 YYNGEE. This CDR3 reads CASSGTPAGNEQYF. The CDR3 DNA sequence: TGTGCCAGCAGCGGTACACCGGCAGGGAACGAGCAGTACTTC.

This chain links TRBV9 with TRBJ2-3, with D tentatively TRBD2 (7 bases). Germline CDR1 is SGDLS and CDR2 is YYNGEE. The CDR3 loop spans 17 amino acids. With 0 bases removed from V and 5 bases from J, the gap between germline ends came to 19 bases. CDR3 loop: CASSVGGASGYLDTQYF. DNA of the CDR3: TGTGCCAGCAGCGTAGGGGGGGCTAGCGGTTACTTAGATACGCAGTATTTT. Filled out from reference TRBV9 and TRBJ2-3, the complete variable domain reads DSGVTQTPKHLITATGQRVTLRCSPRSGDLSVYWYQQSLDQGLQFLIQYYNGEERAKGNILERFSAQQFPDLHSELNLSSLELGDSALYFCASSVGGASGYLDTQYFGPGTRLTVL.

The chain joins TRBV7-2 to TRBJ2-7; D not certain. The CDR3 runs to 13 residues. The V and J ends lost 1 base and 3 bases respectively, with 7 bases between them. From germline, CDR1 is SGHTA and CDR2 FQGNSA. In DNA, the CDR3 is TGTGCCAGCAGCTTAGAACCGGGCTACGAGCAGTACTTC. This gives the protein CASSLEPGYEQYF.

The chain uses TRBV5-4 and TRBJ2-5; TRBD2 matches at 8 bases. Trimming took 3 bases from V and 4 from J; bases not matched to a gene: 11. This CDR3 has 16 amino acids. The germline V gene has CDR1 SGHNT and CDR2 YYREEE (reference sequence). The CDR3 here is CASSSPLGAGGETQYF. The CDR3 DNA sequence: TGTGCCAGCAGCTCCCCCCTGGGGGCGGGGGGAGAGACCCAGTACTTC.

As regards this clone: This CDR3 is also generated by other DNA sequences in the sample. This chain links TRBV4-3 with TRBJ2-1; TRBD2 matches at 8 bases. Germline loops: CDR1 LGHNA, CDR2 YSLEER. The J segment lost 4 bases and the V segment lost 0 bases, leaving 2 bases of the junction unmatched. This CDR3 has 15 residues. The CDR3 region has the DNA TGCGCCAGCAGCCAAGATCTAGCGGGTTACAATGAGCAGTTCTTC. This gives the protein CASSQDLAGYNEQFF.

The rearrangement links TRBV6-4 to TRBJ2-7, with a tentative D call TRBD2 (6 bases). V was trimmed by 6 bases and J by 2 bases, leaving 26 bases between them. This CDR3 has 18 amino acids. Germline lookup yields CDR1 MRHNA and CDR2 SNTAGT. The DNA of the CDR3 is TGTGCCAGCAGAATCGACGGTCTGAACGGGGGACTGCCCTACGAGCAGTACTTC. Its translation: CASRIDGLNGGLPYEQYF.

This chain connects TRBV7-2 to TRBJ2-1; 10 positions agree with TRBD2. Unmatched junction bases numbered 11, after V lost 5 bases and J lost 7 bases. Per germline, CDR1 SGHTA and CDR2 FQGNSA. The CDR3 loop spans 16 amino acids. In DNA, the CDR3 is TGTGCCAGCAGCCGGAGCGGGAGGGCCCTAGGGAATGAGCAGTTCTTC. Amino acid sequence: CASSRSGRALGNEQFF. Based on the CDR3 plus reference TRBV7-2 and TRBJ2-1, the full variable domain is GAGVSQSPSNKVTEKGKDVELRCDPISGHTALYWYRQSLGQGLEFLIYFQGNSAPDKSGLPSDRFSAERTGGSVSTLTIQRTQQEDSAVYLCASSRSGRALGNEQFFGPGTRLTVL.

The chain carries TRBV30 and TRBJ1-1, with D maybe TRBD1 (5 bases). Germline V gene lookup returns CDR1 GTSNPN and CDR2 SVGIG (reference sequence). Trimming took off 4 bases at V and 1 base at J, with 10 bases between the two ends. The CDR3 is 13 residues long. The CDR3 loop is CAWNNDRNTEAFF. In DNA form, the CDR3 reads TGTGCCTGGAACAATGACAGGAACACTGAAGCTTTCTTT.

The chain combines TRBV10-2 with TRBJ1-1, with D possibly TRBD1 on 5 matching bases. CDR1 WSHSY and CDR2 SAAADI come from the germline V gene. CDR3 length: 13 residues. With 8 bases removed from V and 4 bases from J, the gap between germline ends came to 14 bases. CDR3 loop: CASGPRRGTEAFF. In nucleotides, the CDR3 is TGCGCCAGCGGCCCAAGGAGGGGCACTGAAGCTTTCTTT.

The chain employs TRBV6-5 and TRBJ2-7; 7 positions agree with TRBD2. Germline V gene sequence: CDR1 MNHEY, CDR2 SVGAGI. This CDR3 spans 14 amino acids. V gave up 8 bases and J gave up 0 bases; unmatched junction bases: 7. In nucleotides, the CDR3 is TGTGCCAGCTGGTCCCGGGAGGCCTCCTACGAGCAGTACTTC. This gives the protein CASWSREASYEQYF.

This chain links TRBV11-3 with TRBJ2-1; 7 bases map to TRBD2. The V gene's germline CDR1 is SGHNT and CDR2 YENEEA. The CDR3 runs to 16 residues. With V trimmed by 0 bases and J by 4 bases, 6 bases remained unmatched. The CDR3 bases are TGTGCCAGCAGCTTAGATGGGGGAGGGACGTACAATGAGCAGTTCTTC. As protein: CASSLDGGGTYNEQFF.

The chain links TRBV2 to TRBJ2-3; 10 bases are shared with TRBD2. The CDR3 totals 16 residues. Trimming took 7 bases from V and 4 from J; bases not matched to a gene: 11. CDR1 is SNHLY, CDR2 FYNNEI, per germline. CDR3 nucleotides: TGTGCCAGCAAGCGTCTAGCGGGAGATCGGGCAGATACGCAGTATTTT. This codes for CASKRLAGDRADTQYF. The whole variable domain, remainder taken from reference TRBV2 and TRBJ2-3, is EPEVTQTPSHQVTQMGQEVILRCVPISNHLYFYWYRQILGQKVEFLVSFYNNEISEKSEIFDDQFSVERPDGSNFTLKIRSTKLEDSAMYFCASKRLAGDRADTQYFGPGTRLTVL.

The genes are TRBV24-1 and TRBJ1-5; possibly TRBD1 for D (5 bases). This CDR3 has 15 amino acids. From germline, CDR1 is KGHDR and CDR2 SFDVKD. Trimming left V 11 bases short and J 4 bases short, with 20 bases between. The CDR3, as DNA: TGTGCCAGCCTAGGGCAGGGCAGGTTTAATCAGCCCCAGCATTTT. It codes for CASLGQGRFNQPQHF.

This chain links TRBV9 with TRBJ2-6; D is unresolved. V was trimmed by 1 base and J by 2 bases, leaving 4 bases between them. The length of the CDR3 is 14 residues. Germline assignment: CDR1 SGDLS and CDR2 YYNGEE. As DNA, the CDR3 is TGTGCCAGCAGCGTAACTACTGGGGCCAACGTCCTGACTTTC. Translating gives CASSVTTGANVLTF.